This T cell receptor (beta chain) was identified in a study of blood T cell repertoires in COVID-19. Study-level information: T cells, B-cell-depleted T cells, or PBMCs supplied cDNA or gDNA.

This CDR3 is 15 amino acids long. J lost 7 bases, V lost 4 bases, and 7 bases had no gene match. The germline V gene has CDR1 LGHNT and CDR2 FRNRAP. Sequenced by immunoSEQ multiplex PCR; TCRdb stores in-frame clones only, minus some. The repertoire includes more than 250,000 clones, roughly 83% of them detected once, and 4.6% sits in the top ten. The chain carries TRBV12-5 and TRBJ2-7; 13 nucleotides match TRBD2. The receptor's source is a man between 60 and 70 years old who had recovered from COVID-19. Sequencing input: peripheral blood. The CDR3 spells CASGSPGTSGIEQYF. The CDR3, as DNA: TGTGCTAGTGGTTCTCCCGGGACTAGCGGGATTGAGCAGTACTTC.